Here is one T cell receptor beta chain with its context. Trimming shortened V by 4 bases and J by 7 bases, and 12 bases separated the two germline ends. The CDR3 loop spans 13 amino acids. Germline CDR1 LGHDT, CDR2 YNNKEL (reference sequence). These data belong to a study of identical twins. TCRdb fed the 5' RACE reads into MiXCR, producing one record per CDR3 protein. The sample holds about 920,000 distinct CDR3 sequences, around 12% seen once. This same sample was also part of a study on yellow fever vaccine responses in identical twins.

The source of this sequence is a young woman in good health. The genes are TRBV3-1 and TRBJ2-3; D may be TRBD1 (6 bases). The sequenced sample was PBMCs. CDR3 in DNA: TGTGCCAGCAGCCGGGACACGATAAATACGCAGTATTTT. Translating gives CASSRDTINTQYF.